Shown below are 13 T cell receptor beta chains from a single sample sequenced in a study of CD8+ T cells in alopecia areata. It was with CD4, CD8alpha, NKG2D, NKG2ACE and other markers that pooled cutaneous lymph node cells were sorted. It was cDNA, reverse transcribed from extracted RNA, that served as the sequencing template. Some clones are missing from TCRdb's copy, which holds only in-frame ones; the method was immunoSEQ multiplex PCR. In total the sample includes roughly 260,000 clones, none of them seen once. Sequenced sample: CD4+ T cells sorted from a lymph node. These receptor sequences come from a C3H/HeJ mouse with alopecia areata. Mouse strain MHC haplotype: H2-k.

A note on this clone: Mouse names are used for the genes. The same CDR3 arises from other DNA sequences in this sample as well. This CDR3 is CASSRDRGDTQYF. The part of the CDR3 DNA that was read is TGTGCCAGCAGCCGGGACAGGGGTGAC. The chain combines TRBV5 with TRBJ2-5; 10 positions agree with TRBD1. Read coverage stops 4 residues before the CDR3 terminus; the germline J gene supplies the remainder. The CDR3 is 13 residues long. CDR1 LGHNA and CDR2 YNLKQL come from the germline V gene (reference sequence).

There are a few counts of this clone. Gene and germline names: mouse. The read terminates 4 residues ahead of where the CDR3 ends, so the germline J gene completes it. V gene TRBV1 combines with J gene TRBJ2-5; D is unclear. This CDR3 comprises 13 residues. From germline, CDR1 is NSQYPW and CDR2 LRSPGD (reference sequence). Trimming cost V 3 bases and J 2 bases, with 6 bases left between them. The CDR3 loop is CTCSADTQDTQYF. CDR3 bases read: TGCACCTGCAGTGCTGACACCCAAGAC.

This clone was detected only a few times. Gene names denote mouse genes. The observed sequence ends 4 residues before the CDR3 terminus, with the missing tail filled in from the germline J gene. This chain connects TRBV13-3 to TRBJ1-2; 7 nucleotides line up with TRBD1. Germline CDR1 and CDR2: NNHDY and SYVADS. With 4 bases clipped from V and 0 bases from J, the junction kept 6 bases outside the gene matches. This CDR3 region has 15 residues. The covered CDR3 bases are TGTGCCAGCAGTTTCGGACAGGCCTCAAACTCC. Protein: CASSFGQASNS. The complete CDR3 sequence is CASSFGQASNSDYTF.

This clone was seen repeatedly, ten times or more. Mouse gene names and germline throughout. The read finishes 4 residues shy of the CDR3 end, and the germline J gene is used to complete it. Other DNA sequences in the same sample also yield this CDR3. The chain combines TRBV31 with TRBJ2-2; 8 nucleotides line up with TRBD1. CDR1 GKSSPN and CDR2 SITVG come from the germline V gene. This CDR3 region has 15 residues. V trimming: 0 bases; J trimming: 1 base; junction bases outside the gene matches: 1. Here the CDR3 reads CAWSLQGGNTGQLYF. The CDR3 DNA, read in part, is TGTGCCTGGAGTCTACAGGGGGGAAACACCGGG.

This clone was seen a handful of times. An end of the junction differs from the germline gene, which may be a read error. Gene names denote mouse genes. The sequenced CDR3 bases are TGTACTAGCAGTAGGGACAGGGGAGAC. This gives the protein CTSSRDRGD. The full CDR3 protein is CTSSRDRGDTQYF. The chain combines TRBV29 with TRBJ2-5; 10 bases line up with TRBD1. From the germline J gene comes the end of the CDR3, since the read stops 4 residues before it. Looked up from germline, CDR1 is MSHET and CDR2 is SYDVDS. The CDR3 has 13 residues.

This clone showed up just a few times. Here the gene names and germline are mouse. The read halts 4 residues ahead of the CDR3 end, with the missing end drawn from the germline J gene. Different DNA sequences within this sample yield the same CDR3. The chain is built from TRBV19 and TRBJ2-7, with a weak D call TRBD2 (5 bases). Germline lookup yields CDR1 FNHDT and CDR2 SITEND (reference sequence). The CDR3 totals 12 residues. The CDR3 bases that were read are TGTGCCAGCAGTATTTGGGGTTAT. Amino acid sequence: CASSIWGY. The complete CDR3 protein is CASSIWGYEQYF.

This clone was found a few times. The listed genes are named as in mouse. The read ends 4 residues early relative to the CDR3; the germline J gene fills the gap. V gene TRBV19 combines with J gene TRBJ2-3; 8 bases match TRBD2. The germline V gene has CDR1 FNHDT and CDR2 SITEND (reference sequence). The CDR3 contains 15 residues. Trimming took 0 bases from V and 3 from J; bases not matched to a gene: 3. The CDR3 region is CASSIDPGGAETLYF. CDR3 DNA, as far as it was read: TGTGCCAGCAGTATAGATCCTGGGGGGGCAGAA.

This clone was counted a few times. Genes and germline come from the mouse. Read sequence stops 4 residues before the CDR3 end, and the germline J gene provides the missing end. The chain combines TRBV13-1 with TRBJ2-1; maybe TRBD2 (7 bases). This CDR3 has 13 residues. Germline values: CDR1 NSHNY, CDR2 SYGAGN. The V gene lost 6 bases and the J gene lost 1 base, with 8 bases spanning the gap. CDR3 DNA (partial): TGTGCCAGCAAGGGGGGGAACTATGCT. It encodes CASKGGNYA. The whole CDR3 protein reads CASKGGNYAEQFF.

For this clone: Gene names denote mouse genes. The read ends 4 residues early relative to the CDR3; the germline J gene fills the gap. The chain couples TRBV1 to TRBJ2-3, with no clear D. V was pared by 2 bases and J by 3 bases, with 9 bases between. Germline values: CDR1 NSQYPW, CDR2 LRSPGD (reference sequence). CDR3 length: 14 amino acids. This CDR3 is CTCSAQARAETLYF. Partial CDR3 DNA: TGCACCTGCAGTGCACAGGCGCGCGCAGAA.

Turning to this clone: Gene names follow the mouse nomenclature. Read coverage stops 4 residues before the CDR3 terminus; the germline J gene supplies the remainder. Additional DNA sequences in this sample encode the identical CDR3. The rearrangement uses TRBV5 and TRBJ2-5, with 10 bases that match TRBD2. Germline V gene lookup returns CDR1 LGHNA and CDR2 YNLKQL (reference sequence). The CDR3 covers 14 residues. The covered CDR3 bases are TGTGCCAGCAGCCCGCGGGACTGGGGAGAC. It translates to CASSPRDWGD. The entire CDR3 sequence reads CASSPRDWGDTQYF.

Comments on this clone: Gene names are mouse gene names. Read data end 4 residues before the CDR3 end; the end is taken from the germline J gene. The rearrangement joins TRBV17 to TRBJ2-7; TRBD2 matches 10 bases. Per the germline V gene, CDR1 is MNHDT and CDR2 is YYDKIL. The CDR3 consists of 13 residues. The sequenced CDR3 bases are TGTGCTAGCAGACCACTGGGGGGGGAT. This sequence encodes CASRPLGGD. The full-length CDR3 reads as CASRPLGGDEQYF.

Note on this clone: The germline and genes are mouse ones. The read ends 4 residues shy of where the CDR3 ends; the end is completed using the germline J gene. Additional DNA sequences in this sample encode the identical CDR3. The chain uses TRBV31 and TRBJ2-2; 8 bases map to TRBD2. This CDR3 comprises 15 residues. V dropped 1 base and J dropped 1; count of bases not matched to a gene: 2. The germline CDR1 and CDR2 sequences are GKSSPN and SITVG. The CDR3 region is CAWSRLGGNTGQLYF. Partial CDR3 DNA: TGTGCCTGGAGTCGGCTGGGGGGAAACACCGGG.

Remarks on this clone: These gene names are mouse names. The sequence runs out 4 residues before the end of the CDR3; the remainder is reconstructed from the germline J gene. The rearrangement joins TRBV12-1 to TRBJ2-4; no clear D gene. The germline V gene encodes CDR1 SGHSN and CDR2 HYEKVE. There are 14 residues in the CDR3. V lost 1 base and J 0 bases, leaving 7 bases between the germline ends. The CDR3 DNA, read in part, is TGTGCCAGCTCTCTATCAGCTAGTCAAAAC. Residues: CASSLSASQN. From start to end, the CDR3 is CASSLSASQNTLYF.